A selection of T cell receptor beta chains follows, all from one sample in a study of cytomegalovirus exposure and HLA in healthy donors. The assay was immunoSEQ multiplex PCR, and TCRdb's table has in-frame clones only and misses some. Of about 150,000 clones detected, 75% to 90% appear once; the ten largest clones hold 20% to 25%. The sample comprised PBMCs. The receptors were gathered from a man aged 18 to 29 in good health and CMV-seropositive. CDR3s include the opening cysteine and the closing phenylalanine or tryptophan. Each record gives: V gene, clone size, J gene, D gene, CDR3 DNA, CDR3 protein. A D gene is named only where the DNA matches it firmly. Rows may omit the clone size; those that give it use once, few, many or a size class.

v_call: TRBV5-1
clone_size: once
j_call: TRBJ2-5
d_call: .
cdr3_nt: TGCGCCAGCAGCTCTTGGACTACGCAAGAGACCCAGTACTTC
cdr3_aa: CASSSWTTQETQYF

v_call: TRBV4-1
clone_size: .
j_call: TRBJ2-5
d_call: .
cdr3_nt: TGCGCCAGCAGCCGCCTCCCAGGGCAAGAGACCCAGTACTTC
cdr3_aa: CASSRLPGQETQYF

v_call: TRBV6-5
clone_size: .
j_call: TRBJ2-7
d_call: TRBD2
cdr3_nt: TGTGCCAGCAGTCCCTGGGGGGGTTCCTACGAGCAGTACTTC
cdr3_aa: CASSPWGGSYEQYF

v_call: TRBV5-6
clone_size: .
j_call: TRBJ2-1
d_call: .
cdr3_nt: TGTGCCAGCAGCTTGGAGCGGACCGGCACCGTCAATGAGCAGTTCTTC
cdr3_aa: CASSLERTGTVNEQFF

v_call: TRBV19
clone_size: .
j_call: TRBJ2-3
d_call: TRBD1
cdr3_nt: TGTGCCAGTAGTGTCAATCGACAGGGACCGACCAGCACAGATACGCAGTATTTT
cdr3_aa: CASSVNRQGPTSTDTQYF

v_call: TRBV9
clone_size: .
j_call: TRBJ2-7
d_call: TRBD2
cdr3_nt: TGTGCCAGCAGCCTCACCGGGGCGGGAGGGAACCACGAGCAGTACTTC
cdr3_aa: CASSLTGAGGNHEQYF

v_call: TRBV9
clone_size: .
j_call: TRBJ2-5
d_call: .
cdr3_nt: TGTGCCAGCAGCGTAGGTGGAGGGCGGGCGGAGACCCAGTACTTC
cdr3_aa: CASSVGGGRAETQYF

v_call: TRBV5-1
clone_size: .
j_call: TRBJ1-4
d_call: TRBD1
cdr3_nt: TGCGCCAGCAGCCTCGGGACAGCCAATGAAAAACTGTTTTTT
cdr3_aa: CASSLGTANEKLFF

v_call: TRBV2
clone_size: .
j_call: TRBJ2-7
d_call: TRBD2
cdr3_nt: TGTGCCACCCAACCGGGGGGAACCTACGAGCAGTACTTC
cdr3_aa: CATQPGGTYEQYF

v_call: TRBV6-5
clone_size: once
j_call: TRBJ1-2
d_call: .
cdr3_nt: TGTGCCAGCAGGGAGATCCCTCCTAACTATGGCTACACCTTC
cdr3_aa: CASREIPPNYGYTF

v_call: TRBV5-6
clone_size: .
j_call: TRBJ2-7
d_call: .
cdr3_nt: TGTGCCAGCAGTCCGAGGGGGAGCTCCTACGAGCAGTACTTC
cdr3_aa: CASSPRGSSYEQYF

v_call: TRBV7-9
clone_size: .
j_call: TRBJ1-4
d_call: .
cdr3_nt: TGTGCCAGCAGCCCCCGACAAGCAACTAATGAAAAACTGTTTTTT
cdr3_aa: CASSPRQATNEKLFF

v_call: TRBV6-6
clone_size: .
j_call: TRBJ1-5
d_call: TRBD1
cdr3_nt: TGTGCCAGCAGTTACCCGTTAACAGGGGGCAATCAGCCCCAGCATTTT
cdr3_aa: CASSYPLTGGNQPQHF

v_call: TRBV11-2
clone_size: .
j_call: TRBJ2-1
d_call: .
cdr3_nt: TGTGCCAGCAGCTTGGGTGGGACTGGGAACTACAATGAGCAGTTCTTC
cdr3_aa: CASSLGGTGNYNEQFF

v_call: TRBV19
clone_size: .
j_call: TRBJ1-1
d_call: .
cdr3_nt: TGTGCCAGTAAGGACAGTTTGAACACTGAAGCTTTCTTT
cdr3_aa: CASKDSLNTEAFF

v_call: TRBV28
clone_size: many
j_call: TRBJ2-1
d_call: .
cdr3_nt: TGTGCCACTTACCCAGGGTACAATGAGCAGTTCTTC
cdr3_aa: CATYPGYNEQFF

v_call: TRBV7-8
clone_size: .
j_call: TRBJ2-7
d_call: TRBD1
cdr3_nt: TGTGCCAGCAGTAGGGACAGGGGTCACGAGCAGTACTTC
cdr3_aa: CASSRDRGHEQYF

v_call: TRBV6-1
clone_size: .
j_call: TRBJ1-1
d_call: TRBD1
cdr3_nt: TGTGCCAGCACCTTGGACAGGTTGAACACTGAAGCTTTCTTT
cdr3_aa: CASTLDRLNTEAFF

v_call: TRBV27
clone_size: .
j_call: TRBJ1-5
d_call: .
cdr3_nt: TGTGCCAGCAGAAAACAGGATCAGCCCCAGCATTTT
cdr3_aa: CASRKQDQPQHF

v_call: TRBV5-8
clone_size: .
j_call: TRBJ1-2
d_call: .
cdr3_nt: TGTGCCAGCAGCTTTATATACGGTAGCCACTATGGCTACACCTTC
cdr3_aa: CASSFIYGSHYGYTF

v_call: TRBV2
clone_size: .
j_call: TRBJ1-1
d_call: .
cdr3_nt: TGTGCCAGCAGTGCCAGGAGGACTGAAGCTTTCTTT
cdr3_aa: CASSARRTEAFF

v_call: TRBV5-8
clone_size: .
j_call: TRBJ1-2
d_call: .
cdr3_nt: TGTGCCAGCAGCTTAAGAAGCTTAACCATCTATGGCTACACCTTC
cdr3_aa: CASSLRSLTIYGYTF

v_call: TRBV6-1
clone_size: once
j_call: TRBJ2-1
d_call: .
cdr3_nt: TGTGCCAGCAGTGAGAGCGGGTCCTCCTACAATGAGCAGTTCTTC
cdr3_aa: CASSESGSSYNEQFF

v_call: TRBV6-5
clone_size: .
j_call: TRBJ2-7
d_call: .
cdr3_nt: TGTGCCAGCAGTGAGACACTCTACGAGCAGTACTTC
cdr3_aa: CASSETLYEQYF

v_call: TRBV6-6
clone_size: .
j_call: TRBJ2-2
d_call: TRBD2
cdr3_nt: TGTGCCAGCAGTCCCGGACTAGCGGGGGGTTCCGGGGAGCTGTTTTTT
cdr3_aa: CASSPGLAGGSGELFF

v_call: TRBV4-1
clone_size: .
j_call: TRBJ2-1
d_call: .
cdr3_nt: TGCGCCAGCAGCCAAGATCGAGCGCCCAATGAGCAGTTCTTC
cdr3_aa: CASSQDRAPNEQFF

v_call: TRBV7-2
clone_size: .
j_call: TRBJ1-4
d_call: .
cdr3_nt: TGTGCCAGCAGCTCGGGGGGCGCGGGCGGCGAAAAACTGTTTTTT
cdr3_aa: CASSSGGAGGEKLFF

v_call: TRBV5-1
clone_size: .
j_call: TRBJ1-5
d_call: TRBD1
cdr3_nt: TGCGCCAGCAGCTCGGGACAGGGAAATCAGCCCCAGCATTTT
cdr3_aa: CASSSGQGNQPQHF

v_call: TRBV11-2
clone_size: .
j_call: TRBJ2-7
d_call: TRBD2
cdr3_nt: TGTGCCAGCAGCCACCCGGGGGGCTACGAGCAGTACTTC
cdr3_aa: CASSHPGGYEQYF

v_call: TRBV4-3
clone_size: .
j_call: TRBJ1-2
d_call: TRBD1
cdr3_nt: TGCGCCAGCAGCCAAGCCCTCCGGGACAGGACGGTTGGCTACACCTTC
cdr3_aa: CASSQALRDRTVGYTF

v_call: TRBV18
clone_size: .
j_call: TRBJ1-5
d_call: TRBD1
cdr3_nt: TGTGCCAGCTCATCAATGACAGGGGGCGAAAGTCAGCCCCAGCATTTT
cdr3_aa: CASSSMTGGESQPQHF

v_call: TRBV6-1
clone_size: .
j_call: TRBJ1-2
d_call: .
cdr3_nt: TGTGCCAGCAGACTGACAGCGAGCTATGGCTACACCTTC
cdr3_aa: CASRLTASYGYTF

v_call: TRBV4-1
clone_size: .
j_call: TRBJ2-5
d_call: TRBD1
cdr3_nt: TGCGCCAGCAGCCAGGACCAAGGCGGGACAGGGAAATACTTC
cdr3_aa: CASSQDQGGTGKYF

v_call: TRBV10-3
clone_size: .
j_call: TRBJ2-6
d_call: .
cdr3_nt: TGTGCCATCAGTGATCTTCTATCGGGGGCCAACGTCCTGACTTTC
cdr3_aa: CAISDLLSGANVLTF

v_call: TRBV7-9
clone_size: .
j_call: TRBJ1-2
d_call: TRBD1
cdr3_nt: TGTGCCAGCAGCCCGACAGGGCCTGGCTACACCTTC
cdr3_aa: CASSPTGPGYTF

v_call: TRBV5-1
clone_size: .
j_call: TRBJ1-1
d_call: TRBD1
cdr3_nt: TGCGCCACTAAGCCACCAGGGACAGCAAACACTGAAGCTTTCTTT
cdr3_aa: CATKPPGTANTEAFF

v_call: TRBV7-2
clone_size: .
j_call: TRBJ2-3
d_call: .
cdr3_nt: TGTGCCAGCAGCAAGCCAGGGCTTGGGGATACGCAGTATTTT
cdr3_aa: CASSKPGLGDTQYF

v_call: TRBV7-2
clone_size: .
j_call: TRBJ2-5
d_call: TRBD2
cdr3_nt: TGTGCCAGCAGCCCGGGACTAGCGGGAGGACCGGAAGAGACCCAGTACTTC
cdr3_aa: CASSPGLAGGPEETQYF

v_call: TRBV9
clone_size: .
j_call: TRBJ2-7
d_call: TRBD1
cdr3_nt: TGTGCCAGCAGCGTAGGAGGGACAGGCTACGAGCAGTACTTC
cdr3_aa: CASSVGGTGYEQYF

v_call: TRBV5-4
clone_size: .
j_call: TRBJ2-4
d_call: TRBD2
cdr3_nt: TGTGCCAGCAGCCCCCCCGGGACTAGCGGACGCAAAAACATTCAGTACTTC
cdr3_aa: CASSPPGTSGRKNIQYF

v_call: TRBV7-9
clone_size: .
j_call: TRBJ1-2
d_call: .
cdr3_nt: TGTGCCAGCAGCTCCTGGGAAGAAGGGGAAGGCTACACCTTC
cdr3_aa: CASSSWEEGEGYTF

v_call: TRBV4-2
clone_size: .
j_call: TRBJ2-3
d_call: TRBD2
cdr3_nt: TGTGCCAGCAGCCGAGAGTTAGCGGGAGTTGCAGATACGCAGTATTTT
cdr3_aa: CASSRELAGVADTQYF

v_call: TRBV6-6
clone_size: .
j_call: TRBJ2-7
d_call: .
cdr3_nt: TGTGCCAGCAGTTACTCGATACAGGTAGGAGACGAGCAGTACTTC
cdr3_aa: CASSYSIQVGDEQYF

v_call: TRBV13
clone_size: .
j_call: TRBJ2-1
d_call: TRBD2
cdr3_nt: TGTGCCAGCAGCCCGAGACTAGCGGGAGGCCTTATGGATGAGCAGTTCTTC
cdr3_aa: CASSPRLAGGLMDEQFF

v_call: TRBV9
clone_size: .
j_call: TRBJ1-1
d_call: .
cdr3_nt: TGTGCCAGCAGCGTAGGGGAGACGAACACTGAAGCTTTCTTT
cdr3_aa: CASSVGETNTEAFF

v_call: TRBV11-2
clone_size: few
j_call: TRBJ2-7
d_call: .
cdr3_nt: TGTGCCAGCAGCCGGGATAGAGGATACGAGCAGTACTTC
cdr3_aa: CASSRDRGYEQYF

v_call: TRBV5-1
clone_size: few
j_call: TRBJ1-6
d_call: TRBD1
cdr3_nt: TGCGCCAGCAGCTTACAGGGGGTAGGGAATTCACCCCTCCACTTT
cdr3_aa: CASSLQGVGNSPLHF

v_call: TRBV6-6
clone_size: .
j_call: TRBJ2-1
d_call: .
cdr3_nt: TGTGCCAGCCGGGTATACAATGAGCAGTTCTTC
cdr3_aa: CASRVYNEQFF

v_call: TRBV4-1
clone_size: .
j_call: TRBJ2-2
d_call: TRBD2
cdr3_nt: TGCGCCAGCAGCCAAGAAGCTAGCGGGAGGAACGGGGAGCTGTTTTTT
cdr3_aa: CASSQEASGRNGELFF

v_call: TRBV18
clone_size: once
j_call: TRBJ1-1
d_call: TRBD1
cdr3_nt: TGTGCCAGCTCACCGGGGACAGGACGGGAAGCTTTCTTT
cdr3_aa: CASSPGTGREAFF

v_call: TRBV10-3
clone_size: once
j_call: TRBJ2-7
d_call: TRBD1
cdr3_nt: TGTGCCATCAGTGACCCCGACAGGGGAGACGAGCAGTACTTC
cdr3_aa: CAISDPDRGDEQYF

v_call: TRBV28
clone_size: .
j_call: TRBJ1-2
d_call: TRBD1
cdr3_nt: TGTGCCAGCAGTTTATACCCCGGGACAGTATCCCATGGCTACACCTTC
cdr3_aa: CASSLYPGTVSHGYTF

v_call: TRBV18
clone_size: once
j_call: TRBJ2-1
d_call: TRBD1
cdr3_nt: TGTGCCAGCTCCCCCACCCGGACAGGGGACAATGAGCAGTTCTTC
cdr3_aa: CASSPTRTGDNEQFF

v_call: TRBV9
clone_size: once
j_call: TRBJ1-3
d_call: .
cdr3_nt: TGTGCCAGCAGCGTCGATGCGGGGTACACCATATATTTT
cdr3_aa: CASSVDAGYTIYF

v_call: TRBV5-6
clone_size: .
j_call: TRBJ2-5
d_call: .
cdr3_nt: TGTGCCAGCAGCCCGTCTGGGTGGAGAGAGACCCAGTACTTC
cdr3_aa: CASSPSGWRETQYF

v_call: TRBV6-1
clone_size: .
j_call: TRBJ2-1
d_call: TRBD2
cdr3_nt: TGTGCCAGCAGCTGGGGAGGGCGCAATGAGCAGTTCTTC
cdr3_aa: CASSWGGRNEQFF

v_call: TRBV5-1
clone_size: .
j_call: TRBJ2-5
d_call: TRBD1
cdr3_nt: TGCGCCAGCAGCGCCAACAGGGGTAAACAAGAGACCCAGTACTTC
cdr3_aa: CASSANRGKQETQYF

v_call: TRBV9
clone_size: .
j_call: TRBJ1-1
d_call: .
cdr3_nt: TGTGCCAGCAGCGTAGTAGGGGCATACGATGAAGCTTTCTTT
cdr3_aa: CASSVVGAYDEAFF

v_call: TRBV6-5
clone_size: .
j_call: TRBJ1-1
d_call: TRBD1
cdr3_nt: TGTGCCAGCGAAACAGGGGTAGCCACTGAAGCTTTCTTT
cdr3_aa: CASETGVATEAFF

v_call: TRBV7-6
clone_size: .
j_call: TRBJ2-7
d_call: TRBD1
cdr3_nt: TGTGCCAGCAGCTTGCCGGGACAGTCCTACGAGCAGTACTTC
cdr3_aa: CASSLPGQSYEQYF